A single T cell receptor (beta chain) is shown here with its context. Its antigen is currently unknown. The entry originates in a study of monozygotic twins with inflammatory bowel disease. General study points: IBD-affected twins scored below their healthy co-twins in TCRbeta diversity (inverse Simpson).

Researchers collected 2 to 2.5 ml of blood per donor. TCRalpha and TCRbeta cDNA underwent two nested PCRs of about 17 and 10 cycles. Reprocessing the 5' RACE reads, TCRdb reports a single entry for every CDR3 protein and omits DNA. The sample holds fewer than 550,000 distinct CDR3 sequences. The V gene's germline CDR1 is SGDLS and CDR2 YYNGEE. The CDR3 spans 14 residues. The chain joins TRBV9 to TRBJ2-5; with no DNA, the TCRdb D assignment of TRBD2 cannot be verified. Source material: blood. This clonotype was sampled from a human donor with ulcerative colitis or Crohn's disease, or a healthy co-twin of an affected twin (not recorded which). This chain's CDR3 is CASSVYGGKETQYF.